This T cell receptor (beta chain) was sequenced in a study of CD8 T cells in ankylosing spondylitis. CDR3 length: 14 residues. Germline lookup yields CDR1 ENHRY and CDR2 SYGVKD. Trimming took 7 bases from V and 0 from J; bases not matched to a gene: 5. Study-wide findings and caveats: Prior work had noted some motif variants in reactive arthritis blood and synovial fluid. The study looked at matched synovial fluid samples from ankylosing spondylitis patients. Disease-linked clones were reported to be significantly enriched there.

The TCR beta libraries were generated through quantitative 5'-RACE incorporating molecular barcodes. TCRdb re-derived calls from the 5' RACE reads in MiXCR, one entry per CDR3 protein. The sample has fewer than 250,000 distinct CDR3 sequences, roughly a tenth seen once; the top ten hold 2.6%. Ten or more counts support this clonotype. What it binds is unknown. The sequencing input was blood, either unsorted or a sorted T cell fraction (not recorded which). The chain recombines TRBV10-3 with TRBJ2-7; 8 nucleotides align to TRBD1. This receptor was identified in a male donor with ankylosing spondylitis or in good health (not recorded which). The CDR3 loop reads CAINPGTGSYEQYF. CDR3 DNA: TGTGCCATCAACCCCGGGACAGGCTCCTACGAGCAGTACTTC.